A selection of T cell receptor beta chains follows, all from one sample in a study of cytomegalovirus exposure and HLA in healthy donors. Measured with immunoSEQ multiplex PCR; TCRdb has only the in-frame clones, and not every one. This table has around 50,000 clones, about 78% appearing once. Sample: PBMCs. These receptors were collected from a man aged 25 to 45 in good health and CMV-seropositive. The CDR3 runs from the conserved cysteine through the conserved F or W. The D gene is left open where the match is weak. Only part of the rows carry a size: once, few, many, or a class if the clone is expanded.

clone_size	j_call	v_call	d_call	cdr3_aa	cdr3_nt
.	TRBJ2-5	TRBV4-1	.	CASSHGGETQYF	TGCGCCAGCAGCCATGGGGGGGAGACCCAGTACTTC
.	TRBJ1-5	TRBV7-8	.	CASSQDSGQPQHF	TGTGCCAGCAGCCAGGACAGTGGCCAGCCCCAGCATTTT
once	TRBJ1-5	TRBV2	TRBD1	CASSFDRGIKGNQPQHF	TGTGCCAGCAGTTTCGACAGGGGAATAAAGGGCAATCAGCCCCAGCATTTT
.	TRBJ1-1	TRBV19	.	CASRQQGLDTEAFF	TGTGCCAGTAGACAACAGGGTCTGGACACTGAAGCTTTCTTT
few	TRBJ1-2	TRBV28	.	CASSHIYGYTF	TGTGCCAGCAGCCACATCTATGGCTACACCTTC
.	TRBJ1-6	TRBV13	TRBD1	CASSLALDREDGNSPLHF	TGTGCCAGCAGCCTCGCCCTAGACAGGGAGGACGGTAATTCACCCCTCCACTTT
.	TRBJ2-5	TRBV5-1	.	CASKTGQAQETQYF	TGCGCCAGCAAAACGGGACAAGCTCAAGAGACCCAGTACTTC
.	TRBJ1-5	TRBV4-1	TRBD1	CASSEVSVAGGRQPQHF	TGCGCCAGCAGCGAAGTCTCGGTGGCAGGGGGACGTCAGCCCCAGCATTTT
.	TRBJ1-2	TRBV6-1	.	CASSEDVTAINYGYTF	TGTGCCAGCAGTGAAGACGTAACAGCTATTAACTATGGCTACACCTTC
.	TRBJ2-3	TRBV6-5	.	CASSYRRSGTDTQYF	TGTGCCAGCAGTTACCGTCGTTCGGGGACAGATACGCAGTATTTT
.	TRBJ2-7	TRBV28	TRBD2	CASSLPTSGGLYEQYF	TGTGCCAGCAGTTTGCCAACTAGCGGGGGACTGTACGAGCAGTACTTC
.	TRBJ1-2	TRBV7-9	TRBD1	CASSLPDRELGYTF	TGTGCCAGCAGCTTGCCGGACAGGGAACTTGGCTACACCTTC
.	TRBJ1-1	TRBV28	.	CASSYHTGSGEWGTEAFF	TGTGCCAGCAGCTACCATACAGGTAGTGGAGAATGGGGCACTGAAGCTTTCTTT
.	TRBJ2-2	TRBV29-1	TRBD2	CSVLGLAGSGELFF	TGCAGCGTTCTAGGACTAGCGGGGTCCGGGGAGCTGTTTTTT
.	TRBJ1-5	TRBV7-6	.	CASSLELAQYSNQPQHF	TGTGCCAGCAGCTTAGAATTGGCACAGTATAGCAATCAGCCCCAGCATTTT
few	TRBJ1-1	TRBV6-5	.	CASSYFVVNTEAFF	TGTGCCAGCAGTTACTTTGTCGTGAACACTGAAGCTTTCTTT
.	TRBJ1-2	TRBV2	.	CASSEPGPNLYGYTF	TGTGCCAGCAGTGAGCCAGGCCCTAACCTCTATGGCTACACCTTC
few	TRBJ1-4	TRBV7-8	.	CASSFGAVNLEKLFF	TGTGCCAGCAGCTTCGGAGCCGTGAACCTTGAAAAACTGTTTTTT
.	TRBJ1-2	TRBV10-3	.	CAISDREGYGYTF	TGTGCCATCAGTGACAGGGAGGGGTATGGCTACACCTTC
.	TRBJ2-2	TRBV7-6	TRBD1	CASSLPGGMNTGELFF	TGTGCCAGCAGCCTACCAGGGGGCATGAACACCGGGGAGCTGTTTTTT
.	TRBJ1-5	TRBV19	.	CASSIRGGAEQPQHF	TGTGCCAGTAGTATCAGAGGGGGGGCTGAACAGCCCCAGCATTTT
.	TRBJ2-7	TRBV4-1	.	CASSQGSGGVSYEQYF	TGCGCCAGCAGCCAAGGTTCCGGGGGAGTTTCCTACGAGCAGTACTTC
.	TRBJ2-1	TRBV7-3	TRBD2	CASSFLLAGGMNEQFF	TGTGCCAGCAGCTTCCTACTAGCGGGGGGGATGAATGAGCAGTTCTTC
.	TRBJ1-6	TRBV2	.	CASNLRRQFDSPLHF	TGTGCCAGCAATCTCCGGAGGCAGTTTGATTCACCCCTCCACTTT